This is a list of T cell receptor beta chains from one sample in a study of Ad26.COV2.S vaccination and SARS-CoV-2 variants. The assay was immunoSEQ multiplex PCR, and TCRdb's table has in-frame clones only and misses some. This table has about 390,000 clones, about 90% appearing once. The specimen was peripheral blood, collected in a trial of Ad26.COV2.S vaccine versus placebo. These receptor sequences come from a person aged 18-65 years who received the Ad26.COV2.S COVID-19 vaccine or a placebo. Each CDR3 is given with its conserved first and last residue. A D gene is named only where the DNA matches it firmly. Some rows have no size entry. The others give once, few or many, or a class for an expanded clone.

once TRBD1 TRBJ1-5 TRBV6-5 TGTGCCAGCAGTAGGGACAGGGCAAATCAGCCCCAGCATTTT CASSRDRANQPQHF
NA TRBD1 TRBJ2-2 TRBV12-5 TGTGCTAGTGGTAAGAAAGGGGGACAGGGGGACACCGGGGAGCTGTTTTTT CASGKKGGQGDTGELFF
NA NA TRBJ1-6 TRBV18 TGTGCCAGCTCACCAGACCCACCGGGACATGGATCACCCCTCCACTTT CASSPDPPGHGSPLHF
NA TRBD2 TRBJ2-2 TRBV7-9 TGTGCCAGCAGCTTAATGGGCGGGGGGCGGAACACCGGGGAGCTGTTTTTT CASSLMGGGRNTGELFF
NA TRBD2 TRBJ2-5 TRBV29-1 TGCAGCGTTGCTGGGGGGGAAAACCAAGAGACCCAGTACTTC CSVAGGENQETQYF
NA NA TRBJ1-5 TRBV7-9 TGTGCCAGCAGCTTAGTGCGGGGCAATCAGCCCCAGCATTTT CASSLVRGNQPQHF
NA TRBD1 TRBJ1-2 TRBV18 TGTGCCAGCTCACCACCGGGACAGATTTTCTATGGCTACACCTTC CASSPPGQIFYGYTF
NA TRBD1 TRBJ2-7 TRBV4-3 TGCGCCAGCAGCCGAGGGACAGGGGGTTGGTACGAGCAGTACTTC CASSRGTGGWYEQYF
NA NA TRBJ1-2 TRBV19 TGTGCCAGTAGCTTAACAACCCTGGGAACTAACTATGGCTACACCTTC CASSLTTLGTNYGYTF
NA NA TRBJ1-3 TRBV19 TGTGCCAGTAGTTTCGGGCCGAGCTCTGGAAACACCATATATTTT CASSFGPSSGNTIYF
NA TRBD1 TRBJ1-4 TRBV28 TGTGCCAGCGGGAGGTTCAGGGGGAATGAAAAACTGTTTTTT CASGRFRGNEKLFF
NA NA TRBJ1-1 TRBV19 TGTGCCAGTAGTGTCAACAGGATGAACACTGAAGCTTTCTTT CASSVNRMNTEAFF
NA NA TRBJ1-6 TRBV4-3 TGCGCCAGCAGCCAAGATGGCCAGGGAGGAAGATCACCCCTCCACTTT CASSQDGQGGRSPLHF
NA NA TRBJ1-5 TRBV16 TGTGCCAGCAGCCAATCGCGGATGGGGGCGGAAAATCAGCCCCAGCATTTT CASSQSRMGAENQPQHF
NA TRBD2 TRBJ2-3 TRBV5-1 TGCGCCAGCAGCTTGGCTCTAGCGGGGGGGCCGTCAGATACGCAGTATTTT CASSLALAGGPSDTQYF
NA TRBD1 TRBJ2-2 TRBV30 TGTGCCAAGGGGACAGGGGTTGACACCGGGGAGCTGTTTTTT CAKGTGVDTGELFF
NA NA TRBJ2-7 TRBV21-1 TGTGCCAGCAGCGGACATACGTGCTCCTACGAGCAGTACTTC CASSGHTCSYEQYF
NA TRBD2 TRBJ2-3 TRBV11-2 TGTGCCAGCAGCTTAGATCTCCAGCGGGGAAGCACAGATACGCAGTATTTT CASSLDLQRGSTDTQYF
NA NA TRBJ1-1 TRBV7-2 TGTGCCAGCAGCTTACGAGGGGAAACTGAAGCTTTCTTT CASSLRGETEAFF
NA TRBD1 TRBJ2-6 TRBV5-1 TGCGCCAGCAGCTGGACGGGACAGCTCTTCTCTGGGGCCAACGTCCTGACTTTC CASSWTGQLFSGANVLTF
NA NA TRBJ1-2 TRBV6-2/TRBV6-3 TGTGCCAGCAGTAGCCGCGACGGGAACTATGGCTACACCTTC CASSSRDGNYGYTF
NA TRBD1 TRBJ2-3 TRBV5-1 TGCGCCAGCAGCACGGGGACAGGGGGCGAGACAGATACGCAGTATTTT CASSTGTGGETDTQYF
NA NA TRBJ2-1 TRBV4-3 TGCGCCAGCAGGGACAGCCGCCGATACAATGAGCAGTTCTTC CASRDSRRYNEQFF
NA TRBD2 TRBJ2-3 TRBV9 TGTGCCAGCAGCGTAGTTTCTAGCGGGGGGAATACGCAGTATTTT CASSVVSSGGNTQYF
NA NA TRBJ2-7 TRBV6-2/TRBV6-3 TGTGCCAGCAGTTCCCCTCGGAACGAGCAGTACTTC CASSSPRNEQYF
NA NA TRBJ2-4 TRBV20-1 TGCAGTGCTAGTGTTTCGCCTCAGATTATAGCCAAAAACATTCAGTACTTC CSASVSPQIIAKNIQYF
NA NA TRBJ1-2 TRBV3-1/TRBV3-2 TGTGCCAGCAGCCAAGATCTTTCTGGGAGGCACACCTTC CASSQDLSGRHTF
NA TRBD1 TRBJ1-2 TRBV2 TGTGCCAGCAGTGTCCCCACAGGGGAGTACTATGGCTACACCTTC CASSVPTGEYYGYTF
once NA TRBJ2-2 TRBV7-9 TGTGCCAGCAGCTTAGAATTTCAGAACACCGGGGAGCTGTTTTTT CASSLEFQNTGELFF
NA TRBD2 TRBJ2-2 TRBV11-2 TGTGCCAGCAGCTTAGAAGCGGGGGCTCTAACCGGGGAGCTGTTTTTT CASSLEAGALTGELFF
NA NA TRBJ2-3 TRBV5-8 TGTGCCAGCAGCTTGGTACCCACAGATACGCAGTATTTT CASSLVPTDTQYF
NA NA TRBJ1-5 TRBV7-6 TGTGCCAGCAGCAGGGGGGGCGGCCTGGGACCCCAGCATTTT CASSRGGGLGPQHF
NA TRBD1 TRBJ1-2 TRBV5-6 TGTGCCAGCAGCCACCCGAACCCCAGACAGGGACATGGCTACACCTTC CASSHPNPRQGHGYTF
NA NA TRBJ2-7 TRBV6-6 TGTGCCAGCACCGACAGGGAGGGTCCCTACGAGCAGTACTTC CASTDREGPYEQYF
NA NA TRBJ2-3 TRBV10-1 TGCGCCAGCAGTGATCTGGGGCTCACAGATACGCAGTATTTT CASSDLGLTDTQYF
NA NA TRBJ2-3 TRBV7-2 TGTGCCAGCAGCCACCAAATAGGTCCCACAGATACGCAGTATTTT CASSHQIGPTDTQYF
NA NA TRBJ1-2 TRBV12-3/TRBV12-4 TGTGCCAGCAGTTTAGGACGCTATGGCTACACCTTC CASSLGRYGYTF
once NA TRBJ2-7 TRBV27 TGTGCCAGCAGTTTCTCTTACTCCTACGAGCAGTACTTC CASSFSYSYEQYF
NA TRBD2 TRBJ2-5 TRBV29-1 TGCAGCGTTGACGTAACTAGCGGGGGCGAGACCCAGTACTTC CSVDVTSGGETQYF
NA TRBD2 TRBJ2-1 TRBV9 TGTGCCAGCAGCTTGCGGACTAGCGGGGATAACAATGAGCAGTTCTTC CASSLRTSGDNNEQFF
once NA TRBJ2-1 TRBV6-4 TGTGCCAGCAGTGACATTAACAGGAGCCCCTACAATGAGCAGTTCTTC CASSDINRSPYNEQFF
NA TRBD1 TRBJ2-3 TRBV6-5 TGTGCCAGCAGGCTTGGACAGGGGGCAACAGATACGCAGTATTTT CASRLGQGATDTQYF
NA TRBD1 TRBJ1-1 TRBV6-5 TGTGCCAGCAGTTACTCGGGGAGGGGGCGCGGGGAAGCTTTCTTT CASSYSGRGRGEAFF
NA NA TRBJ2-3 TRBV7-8 TGTGCCAGCAGCTCCCGAAGGGTTCCGCAATCCACAGATACGCAGTATTTT CASSSRRVPQSTDTQYF
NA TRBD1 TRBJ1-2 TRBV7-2 TGTGCCAGCAGCTTAGGACAGGGCAGAGCTAACTATGGCTACACCTTC CASSLGQGRANYGYTF
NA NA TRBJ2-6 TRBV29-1 TGCAGCGTTGAAGTCCCCCAGGACCTGGTGAGGTATTCTGGGGCCAACGTCCTGACTTTC CSVEVPQDLVRYSGANVLTF
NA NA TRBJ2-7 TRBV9 TGTGCCAGCAGCGCCGGCGGGGCAAGATACGAGCAGTACTTC CASSAGGARYEQYF
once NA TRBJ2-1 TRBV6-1 TGTGCCAGCAGTGACCTAGACAGATACAATGAGCAGTTCTTC CASSDLDRYNEQFF
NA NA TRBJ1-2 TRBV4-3 TGCGCCAGCAGCCAAGTCAGGGTCTTAGTAGGGGGAAAGGCCTATGGCTACACCTTC CASSQVRVLVGGKAYGYTF
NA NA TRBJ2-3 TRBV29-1 TGCAGCGTTGGTATAGATACGCAGTATTTT CSVGIDTQYF
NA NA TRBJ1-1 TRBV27 TGTGCCAGCAGTTTGACAGCCTACACTGAAGCTTTCTTT CASSLTAYTEAFF
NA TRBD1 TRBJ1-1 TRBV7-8 TGTGCCAGCAGCCTCTGGGGGACAGGGACTGAAGCTTTCTTT CASSLWGTGTEAFF
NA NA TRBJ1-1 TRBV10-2 TGCGCCAGCAGTGAGGTGGTGAGAGAGACGGCTTTCTTT CASSEVVRETAFF
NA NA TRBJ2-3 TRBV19 TGTGCCAGTAGCATCAGGGGCACAGATACGCAGTATTTT CASSIRGTDTQYF
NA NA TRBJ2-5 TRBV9 TGTGCCAGCAGCGTAGCTGGGGACAGCGGGGAGACCCAGTACTTC CASSVAGDSGETQYF
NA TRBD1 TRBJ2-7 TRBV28 TGTGCCAGCAGTTTAGGACAGGGAGATTCCTACGAGCAGTACTTC CASSLGQGDSYEQYF
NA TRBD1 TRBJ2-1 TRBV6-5 TGTGCCAGCAAGGGACAGGGGGCTCTCAGGAATGAGCAGTTCTTC CASKGQGALRNEQFF